The text below deals with one TCR beta chain. As yet, its antigen is unknown. A much larger clone sits a single nucleotide away, making a read error possible. The CDR3 end shows no conserved phenylalanine or tryptophan, and so a read error is likely. The data are from a study of T-cell reconstitution after alpha-beta-depleted transplantation in children. The study, taken as a whole, reports: One year post-transplant, T-cell counts and diversity were largely derived from T cells produced anew. Reports say that about two months after transplant, the alpha-beta T cells came out of several hundred graft clones that had expanded. Several patients had high TCRbeta diversity at day 60; it came from surviving recipient T cells and thymic progenitors.

The CDR3 length is 14 residues. Trimming took 10 bases from V and 2 from J, leaving 15 bases between them. Preparation of the TCRbeta library was carried out with unique molecular identifiers. Each CDR3 protein gets one entry after TCRdb re-called the PCR reads with MiXCR. The table records approximately 7,100 distinct CDR3 sequences, 16% of them present only once. The chain links TRBV12-3 or TRBV12-4 to TRBJ2-1, with a possible D match to TRBD2 (6 bases). This specimen was PBMCs, taken before TCRalphabeta/CD19-depleted stem cell transplant. This receptor was obtained from a boy aged 2 to 10 with acute lymphoblastic leukemia, due to receive a stem cell transplant. This chain's CDR3 is CATLWGDPYNEQFV. The CDR3 bases are TGTGCCACCCTCTGGGGGGACCCCTACAATGAGCAGTTCGTC.